This T cell receptor beta chain was captured by sequencing in a study of PD-1 blockade in classical Hodgkin lymphoma. The repertoire was sequenced with immunoSEQ multiplex PCR; TCRdb's copy has only in-frame clones and lacks some. In the table there are roughly 7,400 clones, almost 80% of which are singletons. No patient escaped relapse after autologous stem cell transplantation, and brentuximab vedotin exposure varied. Researchers used magnetic negative selection to pull out pure CD4+ T cells from thawed PBMCs. In regard to this clone: What it binds is unknown.

Study results and limitations: Reported findings placed baseline TCR diversity lower in newly diagnosed patients (compared with healthy donors). Complete responders' diversity at baseline resembled that of newly diagnosed patients. While CD8+ TCR diversity did not rise significantly by C4D1, CD4+ TCR diversity did.

The origin of this receptor is a human donor with classical Hodgkin lymphoma. The source was CD4+ T cells from blood, collected at baseline.

The CDR3 protein is CSVFKAGNSYNEQFF. The DNA of the CDR3 is TGCAGCGTCTTTAAAGCGGGAAACTCCTACAATGAGCAGTTCTTC. The V gene is TRBV29-1, the J gene TRBJ2-1; 7 nucleotides align to TRBD2. The V gene end was trimmed by 6 bases and the J gene end by 0 bases; junction bases not matched to a gene: 8. CDR1 and CDR2 from the germline V gene are SQVTM and ANQGSEA. CDR3 length: 15 residues.